Each of the 27 T cell receptor beta chains below was sequenced from the same sample in a study of T cell repertoires in cytomegalovirus infection. TCRdb re-analysed the reads in MiXCR, keeping a single row per CDR3 protein. The data show over 300,000 distinct CDR3 sequences, 9.5% seen once. Input material: PBMCs. Every receptor here comes from a human donor in good health (CMV status not recorded). Some clones in this sample may be carry-over from other donors' samples.

This chain links TRBV6-1 with TRBJ1-4, with D uncertain. Trimming pared 5 bases from V and 7 bases from J, leaving 5 bases between. This CDR3 has 11 residues. Germline loops: CDR1 MNHNS, CDR2 SASEGT. CDR3 sequence (DNA): TGTGCCAGCAGTATCCGTGAAAAACTGTTTTTT. It encodes CASSIREKLFF.

This clonotype was detected ten times or more. The rearrangement links TRBV10-3 to TRBJ1-2; D not certain. V was cut by 0 bases and J by 0 bases, with 17 bases left in between. The CDR3 has 18 residues. Germline loops: CDR1 ENHRY, CDR2 SYGVKD. DNA for the CDR3: TGTGCCATCAGTGAGTCGAAATGGGCACCTATTGCTAACTATGGCTACACCTTC. The encoded protein is CAISESKWAPIANYGYTF.

This clonotype has a handful of counts. DNA for the CDR3: TGTGCCAGCACCGTCGGGGGGACCCTTTACAATGAGCAGTTCTTC. Translated: CASTVGGTLYNEQFF. This rearrangement joins TRBV6-2 or TRBV6-3 to TRBJ2-1; 7 bases match TRBD2. The germline V gene encodes CDR1 MNHEY and CDR2 SVGEGT. Trimming removed 7 bases from V and 4 bases from J; junction bases left unmatched: 10. CDR3 length: 15 amino acids.

This clonotype was counted many times. The chain carries TRBV6-6 and TRBJ1-2; D is unclear. V lost 5 bases and J lost 3, with 10 bases in between. The CDR3 runs 13 residues. Germline-derived CDR1 and CDR2 are MNHNY and SVGAGI (reference sequence). The CDR3 DNA is TGTGCCAGCAGTCCTCAGGAATACTATGGCTACACCTTC. Protein product: CASSPQEYYGYTF.

This sequence joins TRBV19 and TRBJ2-3; D remains unclear. The CDR3 has 18 amino acids. CDR1 is LNHDA, CDR2 SQIVND, per germline (reference sequence). The V and J ends lost 0 bases and 1 base respectively, with 17 bases between them. This chain's CDR3 is CASSIEPLLALRTDTQYF. The CDR3 nucleotides read TGTGCCAGTAGTATAGAACCTTTATTGGCCCTACGCACAGATACGCAGTATTTT.

This clonotype was detected only a few times. The chain couples TRBV4-3 to TRBJ1-2; D gene unclear. Trimming removed 6 bases at V and 2 bases at J, with 16 bases between. The CDR3 runs to 15 residues. Per the germline V gene, CDR1 is LGHNA and CDR2 is YSLEER. CDR3 nucleotide sequence: TGCGCCAGCAGTCACCACGGGGAGTCCAACTATGGCTACACCTTC. It specifies CASSHHGESNYGYTF.

This clonotype has at least ten counts. The CDR3 reads CASSFVPSPLRANEKLFF. DNA of the CDR3: TGTGCCAGCAGCTTCGTCCCAAGCCCCTTGAGGGCGAATGAAAAACTGTTTTTT. The rearrangement links TRBV7-2 to TRBJ1-4, with no clear D. CDR3 size: 18 residues. V lost 3 bases, J lost 5 bases, and 22 bases lay in between. Germline V CDR1 and CDR2: SGHTA, FQGNSA.

The sample holds a few counts of this clonotype. The genes are TRBV28 and TRBJ1-4; D gene unclear. V was shortened by 4 bases and J by 3 bases, with 12 bases between the two germline ends. The CDR3 spans 15 residues. The V gene's germline CDR1 is MDHEN and CDR2 SYDVKM. The CDR3 region is CASSSLARPNEKLFF. In DNA form, the CDR3 reads TGTGCCAGCAGTTCTTTAGCACGGCCTAATGAAAAACTGTTTTTT.

This clonotype was observed at least ten times. The chain is built from TRBV5-4 and TRBJ2-1, with D possibly being TRBD2 (5 bases). Germline V gene sequence: CDR1 SGHNT, CDR2 YYREEE (reference sequence). Trimming left V 4 bases short and J 0 bases short, with 11 bases between. There are 15 residues in the CDR3. This chain's CDR3 is CASSAQRSSYNEQFF. The CDR3 nucleotides are TGTGCCAGCAGCGCCCAGCGGAGCTCCTACAATGAGCAGTTCTTC.

The chain combines TRBV6-2 or TRBV6-3 with TRBJ1-2; possibly TRBD1 for D (5 bases). This CDR3 comprises 15 residues. The V gene's germline CDR1 is MNHEY and CDR2 SVGEGT. Trimming pared 5 bases from V and 4 bases from J, leaving 17 bases between. The CDR3 coding sequence is TGTGCCAGCAGTGAGCGCCGGGACGGAGGCTATGGCTACACCTTC. It yields the protein CASSERRDGGYGYTF.

Concerning this clonotype: Being one base from a much bigger clone, this may be a read error. The genes are TRBV28 and TRBJ2-1; 8 bases fit TRBD2. Germline CDR1 reads MDHEN; CDR2 reads SYDVKM. The CDR3 runs to 17 residues. Trimming at V came to 8 bases and at J to 3 bases, leaving 15 bases not matched to a gene. DNA of the CDR3: TGTGCCAGCGCAACCCTGAGGGCGGGAGGACACTACAATGAGCAGTTCTTC. It yields the protein CASATLRAGGHYNEQFF.

The chain recombines TRBV15 with TRBJ1-1; D unresolved. CDR1 and CDR2 (germline): LNHNV, YYDKDF (reference sequence). V was trimmed by 0 bases and J by 1 base, leaving 9 bases between them. CDR3 length equals 15 residues. Here the CDR3 DNA reads TGTGCCACCAGCAGAGATCCGCGAGGGAACACTGAAGCTTTCTTT. As protein: CATSRDPRGNTEAFF.

This clonotype was detected many times. The chain joins TRBV7-6 to TRBJ1-2, with TRBD1 as a possible D gene (5 bases). In germline, CDR1 is SGHVS, CDR2 FNYEAQ. V was cut by 2 bases and J by 5 bases, with 12 bases left in between. This CDR3 is 14 amino acids long. CDR3 DNA: TGTGCCAGCAGCTTAACCCCGGGACTTTATGGCTACACCTTC. The encoded protein is CASSLTPGLYGYTF.

A note on this clonotype: A much larger clone is a single base away; this may be a read error. V and J are TRBV7-3 and TRBJ2-1; a weak D match, TRBD2 (8 bases). Trimming removed 5 bases at V and 10 bases at J, with 30 bases between. CDR1 and CDR2 (germline): SGHTA, FQGTGA. The CDR3 has 18 residues. CDR3 loop: CASSPPRGTAGERREQFF. CDR3 coding DNA: TGTGCCAGCAGCCCCCCACGAGGGACAGCGGGAGAACGGAGAGAGCAGTTCTTC. Full variable domain (missing parts from reference TRBV7-3 and TRBJ2-1): GAGVSQTPSNKVTEKGKYVELRCDPISGHTALYWYRQSLGQGPEFLIYFQGTGAADDSGLPNDRFFAVRPEGSVSTLKIQRTERGDSAVYLCASSPPRGTAGERREQFFGPGTRLTVL.

Ten or more counts support this clonotype. CDR3 amino acids: CASSLPDRGYGYTF. Written as DNA, the CDR3 is TGTGCCAGCAGCCTCCCGGACAGGGGCTATGGCTACACCTTC. This chain links TRBV7-2 with TRBJ1-2, with TRBD1 matching over 9 bases. Germline V gene data show CDR1 as SGHTA and CDR2 as FQGNSA. Trimming took 5 bases from V and 4 from J; bases not matched to a gene: 5. The CDR3 runs to 14 residues.

This clonotype was observed many times. The chain employs TRBV18 and TRBJ1-4; D unclear. Germline loops: CDR1 KGHSH, CDR2 LQKENI. V lost 4 bases to trimming and J lost 7 bases, with 10 bases between them. The CDR3 loop spans 13 amino acids. CDR3 region: CASSLGFGEKLFF. CDR3 nucleotide sequence: TGTGCCAGCTCACTAGGGTTTGGTGAAAAACTGTTTTTT.

This clonotype was observed a handful of times. CDR3 sequence reads: CSALLSRGEVGQFF. In DNA form, the CDR3 reads TGCAGTGCTCTCCTAAGTCGAGGGGAGGTGGGGCAGTTCTTC. The chain is built from TRBV20-1 and TRBJ2-1; a weak D match, TRBD2 (6 bases). CDR1 is DFQATT and CDR2 is SNEGSKA in the germline V gene (reference sequence). Trimming stripped 5 bases from V and 12 bases from J, with 23 bases between. There are 14 residues in the CDR3.

This clonotype has more than one count but fewer than ten. The V and J genes are TRBV6-2 or TRBV6-3 and TRBJ2-7; 7 bases align to TRBD1. This CDR3 is 15 amino acids long. Trimming took 6 bases from V and 3 from J; bases not matched to a gene: 11. The germline V gene has CDR1 MNHEY and CDR2 SVGEGT. The chain's CDR3 is CASSNRGRSNYEQYF. In DNA, the CDR3 is TGTGCCAGCAGCAACAGGGGCCGTTCTAACTACGAGCAGTACTTC.

This clonotype came up a few times. The chain has TRBV28 and TRBJ2-7, with TRBD1 matching 7 bases. Germline CDR1 reads MDHEN; CDR2 reads SYDVKM. The CDR3 runs to 14 residues. Losses at the gene ends were 2 bases for V and 5 bases for J; bases not matched to a gene: 6. The CDR3: CASSLRGHRDEQYF. The CDR3 coding sequence is TGTGCCAGCAGTTTAAGGGGGCATAGGGACGAGCAGTACTTC.

This chain links TRBV28 with TRBJ2-5; the D call may be TRBD1 or TRBD2 (5 bases each). The CDR3 covers 13 residues. Per the germline V gene, CDR1 is MDHEN and CDR2 is SYDVKM. V was shortened by 8 bases and J by 2 bases, with 12 bases between the two germline ends. This CDR3 reads CASRRGRQETQYF. Written as DNA, the CDR3 is TGTGCCAGCCGCCGGGGCAGGCAAGAGACCCAGTACTTC.

This clonotype has a handful of counts. The rearrangement uses TRBV24-1 and TRBJ2-3; 8 bases agree with TRBD1. V shed 5 bases and J 3 bases; nucleotides not matched to a gene: 6. Per germline, CDR1 KGHDR and CDR2 SFDVKD. This CDR3 is 15 amino acids long. This chain's CDR3 is CATSVLDRGTDTQYF. The CDR3 region has the DNA TGTGCCACCAGTGTGCTCGACAGGGGAACAGATACGCAGTATTTT.

The chain combines TRBV27 with TRBJ2-3; the D gene is possibly TRBD2 (7 bases). Looked up from germline, CDR1 is MNHEY and CDR2 is SMNVEV (reference sequence). CDR3 length: 13 amino acids. V lost 6 bases to trimming and J lost 7 bases, with 14 bases between them. The CDR3 reads CASRPGGGYTQYF. The CDR3 DNA follows: TGTGCCAGCAGACCGGGGGGCGGGTATACGCAGTATTTT.

This clonotype appeared a few times. The V gene is TRBV6-2 or TRBV6-3, the J gene TRBJ2-2, with 10 bases aligning to TRBD1. Germline V CDR1 and CDR2: MNHEY, SVGEGT. V was clipped by 2 bases and J by 1 base; unmatched bases: 10. The CDR3 has 19 amino acids. The CDR3 reads CASSYPSGTGALNTGELFF. CDR3 DNA: TGTGCCAGCAGTTACCCATCCGGGACAGGGGCACTGAACACCGGGGAGCTGTTTTTT.

Many counts were recorded for this clonotype. The chain employs TRBV11-2 and TRBJ2-2; 7 nucleotides align to TRBD2. Losses at the gene ends were 1 base for V and 4 bases for J; bases not matched to a gene: 6. The CDR3 sequence is 16 residues long. Germline lookup yields CDR1 SGHAT and CDR2 FQNNGV. This chain's CDR3 is CASSLGRAGFTGELFF. DNA for the CDR3: TGTGCCAGCAGCTTAGGACGAGCGGGGTTCACCGGGGAGCTGTTTTTT.

Regarding this clonotype: This may be a read error, as it is one base from a much larger clone. This chain uses TRBV23-1 with TRBJ2-7, with D perhaps matching TRBD1 (5 bases). TRBV23-1 is designated an ORF whose function remains uncertain. V gave up 4 bases and J gave up 10 bases, with 17 bases separating them. CDR3 size: 13 residues. CDR3 sequence (DNA): TGCGCCAGCAGTCTACCACAGGTAGTCGACCAGTACTTC. Translated, it gives CASSLPQVVDQYF.

This clonotype appeared many times. The V call is TRBV24-1, the J call TRBJ1-5, with D possibly TRBD1 on 5 matching bases. The V gene's germline CDR1 is KGHDR and CDR2 SFDVKD. This CDR3 has 14 residues. V lost 3 bases and J lost 7, with 12 bases in between. The CDR3: CATSDAGSGQPQHF. The CDR3 region has the DNA TGTGCCACCAGTGATGCAGGGAGCGGACAGCCCCAGCATTTT.

This clonotype was detected only a few times. V usage is TRBV6-2 or TRBV6-3 and J usage is TRBJ2-1; D gene ambiguous. Germline V gene data show CDR1 as MNHEY and CDR2 as SVGEGT. Trimming cost V 2 bases and J 5 bases, with 4 bases left between them. This CDR3 is 12 amino acids long. The CDR3 loop is CASSYPDNEQFF. CDR3 in DNA: TGTGCCAGCAGTTACCCCGACAATGAGCAGTTCTTC.